Shown below are 12 T cell receptor beta chains from a single sample sequenced in a study of control samples from healthy donors and cancer patients. The repertoire was sequenced with immunoSEQ multiplex PCR; TCRdb's copy has only in-frame clones and lacks some. Of about 120,000 clones in the sample, more than 70% were seen once. Sequencing used blood. Receptors originate from a man aged 35-49 years in good health.

This chain uses TRBV3-1 (or the pseudogene TRBV3-2) with TRBJ1-5, with TRBD1 identical over 9 bases. The CDR3 is 16 amino acids. With V trimmed by 5 bases and J by 3 bases, 8 bases remained unmatched. CDR1 is LGHDT and CDR2 is YNNKEL in the germline V gene (reference sequence). CDR3 nucleotides: TGTGCCAGCAGCTCGAAAGGGACAGGGATCAATCAGCCCCAGCATTTT. Protein product: CASSSKGTGINQPQHF.

V gene TRBV9 combines with J gene TRBJ2-7; TRBD1 might be the D (5 bases). The CDR3 runs 12 residues. Germline V gene lookup returns CDR1 SGDLS and CDR2 YYNGEE. Trimming cost V 0 bases and J 5 bases, with 6 bases left between them. The CDR3 spells CASSVEGDEQYF. CDR3 in DNA: TGTGCCAGCAGCGTAGAAGGGGACGAGCAGTACTTC. Supplemented by reference TRBV9 and TRBJ2-7, the full variable domain reads DSGVTQTPKHLITATGQRVTLRCSPRSGDLSVYWYQQSLDQGLQFLIQYYNGEERAKGNILERFSAQQFPDLHSELNLSSLELGDSALYFCASSVEGDEQYFGPGTRLTVT.

V is TRBV5-6 and J is TRBJ1-2; D gene ambiguous. The CDR3 is 13 residues long. CDR1 SGHDT and CDR2 YYEEEE come from the germline V gene. Trimming removed 5 bases at V and 0 bases at J, with 8 bases between. The CDR3, as DNA: TGTGCCAGCAGGCGGACGACTAACTATGGCTACACCTTC. Translation: CASRRTTNYGYTF.

The gene calls are TRBV6-1 and TRBJ2-1; the D gene is possibly TRBD2 (5 bases). The germline V and J ends were trimmed by 2 bases and 9 bases, with 8 bases remaining between them. CDR1 is MNHNS, CDR2 SASEGT, per germline. The CDR3 spans 12 residues. This CDR3 reads CASSESGFEQFF. CDR3 nucleotides: TGTGCCAGCAGTGAATCGGGGTTTGAGCAGTTCTTC.

The V and J genes are TRBV2 and TRBJ1-3, with D unresolved. Trimming took 3 bases from V and 0 from J, leaving 12 bases between them. CDR1 SNHLY and CDR2 FYNNEI come from the germline V gene. CDR3 length: 16 residues. The DNA of the CDR3 is TGTGCCAGCAGTGAGGGAGCGTATGTCTCTGGAAACACCATATATTTT. Encoded protein: CASSEGAYVSGNTIYF.

In nucleotides, the CDR3 is TGTGCCAGCAGCCAAGAGAAAGCGGGGGGGCTTAAAGATACGCAGTATTTT. Residues: CASSQEKAGGLKDTQYF. The chain couples TRBV3-1 (or the pseudogene TRBV3-2) to TRBJ2-3; 10 bases align to TRBD2. CDR3 length equals 17 residues. V gave up 0 bases and J gave up 5 bases; unmatched junction bases: 8. Germline V gene data show CDR1 as LGHDT and CDR2 as YNNKEL (reference sequence).

The chain combines TRBV5-7 with TRBJ1-3; no definite D call. TRBV5-7 is an open reading frame, and its role is uncertain. The CDR3 totals 16 residues. V shed 2 bases and J shed 2 bases, with 14 bases lying between them. Here the CDR3 reads CASSLSYGGTGNTIYF. Here the CDR3 DNA reads TGTGCCAGCAGCTTAAGTTATGGAGGGACTGGAAACACCATATATTTT.

The chain links TRBV7-9 to TRBJ1-1; no firm D call. Germline CDR1 is SEHNR and CDR2 is FQNEAQ (reference sequence). Trimming took off 4 bases at V and 5 bases at J, with 11 bases between the two ends. The CDR3 loop spans 13 amino acids. In DNA form, the CDR3 reads TGTGCCAGCAGCTGGATGTTTCAGACTGAAGCTTTCTTT. Encoded protein: CASSWMFQTEAFF.

The CDR3 reads CASSSGSGLWAGELFF. DNA of the CDR3: TGTGCCAGCAGCTCCGGGAGCGGGTTATGGGCCGGGGAGCTGTTTTTT. The chain recombines TRBV11-2 with TRBJ2-2, with D possibly being TRBD2 (6 bases). This CDR3 is built from 16 residues. CDR1 and CDR2 from the germline V gene are SGHAT and FQNNGV. Trimming cost V 4 bases and J 6 bases, with 18 bases left between them.

The chain carries TRBV30 and TRBJ2-2; D gene ambiguous. Germline assignment: CDR1 GTSNPN and CDR2 SVGIG (reference sequence). The CDR3 length is 12 residues. The CDR3 sequence is CGGWLVTGELFF. The CDR3 DNA follows: TGTGGAGGTTGGTTGGTCACCGGGGAGCTGTTTTTT.

V gene TRBV10-3 combines with J gene TRBJ2-1, with TRBD1 matching 11 bases. Germline V gene sequence: CDR1 ENHRY, CDR2 SYGVKD. Germline trimming cut 4 bases from V and 8 bases from J; bases unmatched to any gene: 4. The CDR3 contains 14 residues. The CDR3 DNA sequence: TGTGCCATCAGTGGGACAGGGGGCGGGGATGAGCAGTTCTTC. Translated, it gives CAISGTGGGDEQFF.

V and J are TRBV27 and TRBJ2-1; the D gene is possibly TRBD2 (5 bases). Germline V gene lookup returns CDR1 MNHEY and CDR2 SMNVEV (reference sequence). Trimming removed 4 bases at V and 0 bases at J, with 16 bases between. The CDR3 runs 17 residues. The CDR3 nucleotides read TGTGCCAGCAGTTCATTACGGGGTACTAGCTCCTACAATGAGCAGTTCTTC. Translating it yields CASSSLRGTSSYNEQFF.